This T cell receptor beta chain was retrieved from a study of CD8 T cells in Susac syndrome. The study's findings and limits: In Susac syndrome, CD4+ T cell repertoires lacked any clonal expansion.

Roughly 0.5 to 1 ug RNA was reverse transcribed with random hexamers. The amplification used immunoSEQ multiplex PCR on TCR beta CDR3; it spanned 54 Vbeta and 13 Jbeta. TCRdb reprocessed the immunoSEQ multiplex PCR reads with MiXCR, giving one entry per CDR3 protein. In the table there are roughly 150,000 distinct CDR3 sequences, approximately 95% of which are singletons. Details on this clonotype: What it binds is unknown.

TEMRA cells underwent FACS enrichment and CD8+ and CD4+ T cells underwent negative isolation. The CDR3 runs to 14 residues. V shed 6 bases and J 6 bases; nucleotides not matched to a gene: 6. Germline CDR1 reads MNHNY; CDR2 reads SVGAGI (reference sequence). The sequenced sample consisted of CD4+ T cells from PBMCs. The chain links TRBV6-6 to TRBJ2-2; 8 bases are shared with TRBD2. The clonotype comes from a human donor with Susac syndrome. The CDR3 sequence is CASRGLGGSGELFF. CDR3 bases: TGTGCCAGCAGGGGACTAGGCGGCTCCGGGGAGCTGTTTTTT.